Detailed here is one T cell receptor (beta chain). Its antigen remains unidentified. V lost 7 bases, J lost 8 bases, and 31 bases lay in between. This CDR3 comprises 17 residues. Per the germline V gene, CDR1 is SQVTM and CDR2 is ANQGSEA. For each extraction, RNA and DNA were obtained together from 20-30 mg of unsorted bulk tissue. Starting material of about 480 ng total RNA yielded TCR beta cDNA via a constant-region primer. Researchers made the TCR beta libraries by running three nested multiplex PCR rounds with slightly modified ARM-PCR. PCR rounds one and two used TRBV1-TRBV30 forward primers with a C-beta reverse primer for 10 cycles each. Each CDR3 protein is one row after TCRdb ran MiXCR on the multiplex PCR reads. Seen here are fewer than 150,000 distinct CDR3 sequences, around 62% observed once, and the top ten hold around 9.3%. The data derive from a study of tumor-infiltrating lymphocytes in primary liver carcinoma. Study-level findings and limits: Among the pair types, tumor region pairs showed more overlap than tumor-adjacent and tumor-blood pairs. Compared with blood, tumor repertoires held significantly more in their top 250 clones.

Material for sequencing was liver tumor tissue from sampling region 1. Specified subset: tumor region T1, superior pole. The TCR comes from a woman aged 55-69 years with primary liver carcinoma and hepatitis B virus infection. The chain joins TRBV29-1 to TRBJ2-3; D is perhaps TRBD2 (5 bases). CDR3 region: CSANTIARISSIGTQYF. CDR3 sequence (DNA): TGCAGCGCCAACACAATTGCCAGGATTTCTAGCATAGGTACGCAGTATTTT.